This record covers a single T cell receptor beta chain. Its specificity is unknown. This sample was included in a study of CD8+CD57+ T cells in acquired aplastic anemia. Study-level information: The average for DNA from sorted CD4+ and CD8+ cells was roughly 3 ug. Healthy donor CD4+ samples were sequenced to a depth that averaged approximately 10 million reads. Study-level points and caveats: About 29 CD8+ CDR3 sequences occurred in both the patients and the controls. Patients and healthy controls showed no significant CD8+ Simpson's diversity difference.

Template material for TCR beta VDJ and CDR3 profiling consisted of genomic DNA. In TCRdb, the reads were re-called with MiXCR into one record per CDR3 protein. The table shows over 100,000 distinct CDR3 sequences, with 35% to 50% occurring only once. The germline gives CDR1 SQVTM, CDR2 ANQGSEA. The CDR3 has 14 residues. After removal of 7 bases from V and 7 bases from J, the junction contained 13 bases not matched to a gene. Material: sorted CD4+, CD8+, or CD8+CD57+ T cells (not recorded which) from PBMCs. The TCR sequence derives from a human donor in good health, serving as a control. V gene TRBV29-1 combines with J gene TRBJ2-3; TRBD1 aligns across 8 bases. The CDR3 DNA follows: TGCAGCGCGAAAAGGGGGACAGGAAGGAATACGCAGTATTTT. This codes for CSAKRGTGRNTQYF.